Listed below are T cell receptor beta chains from one sample, sequenced in a study of identical twins. TCRdb re-called the 5' RACE reads through MiXCR, storing one row per CDR3 protein. The data contain 540,000 or so distinct CDR3 sequences, about 20% of them singletons. These same records also appear under a second study, on yellow fever vaccine responses in identical twins.

What was sequenced was CD4+ T cells sorted from blood. The receptors here all came from a woman under 30 in good health. The CDR3 runs from the conserved cysteine through the conserved F or W. D genes are given only for firm matches. Clone size is shown for a subset of rows, as once, few, many or a class of expanded clone.

V	size	D	J	CDR3	DNA
TRBV24-1	-	TRBD2	TRBJ2-2	CATSPSGANTGELFF	TGTGCCACCAGTCCTAGCGGAGCGAACACCGGGGAGCTGTTTTTT
TRBV20-1	many	TRBD1	TRBJ1-1	CSAPTGANTEAFF	TGCAGTGCACCGACAGGGGCGAACACTGAAGCTTTCTTT
TRBV12-3/TRBV12-4	-	TRBD2	TRBJ2-1	CASSTTGTSGTSYNEQFF	TGTGCCAGCAGCACTACCGGGACTAGCGGGACCTCCTACAATGAGCAGTTCTTC
TRBV5-1	-	-	TRBJ2-5	CASSLGVAQETQYF	TGCGCCAGCAGCTTGGGGGTAGCCCAAGAGACCCAGTACTTC
TRBV29-1	-	-	TRBJ2-1	CSVVGPGYNEQFF	TGCAGCGTTGTAGGCCCCGGGTACAATGAGCAGTTCTTC
TRBV20-1	few	-	TRBJ2-1	CSASWTDNEQFF	TGCAGTGCTTCCTGGACAGACAATGAGCAGTTCTTC
TRBV14	-	-	TRBJ2-5	CASSLPETQYF	TGTGCCAGCAGCCTACCAGAGACCCAGTACTTC
TRBV20-1	few	-	TRBJ2-1	CSSSGGSSEQFF	TGCAGTTCCTCGGGGGGCTCTAGTGAGCAGTTCTTC
TRBV2	few	-	TRBJ1-4	CASRPDSATNEKLFF	TGTGCCAGCAGGCCGGACAGCGCAACTAATGAAAAACTGTTTTTT
TRBV11-2	-	TRBD2	TRBJ2-5	CASSFWTSGGAEETQYF	TGTGCCAGCAGCTTCTGGACTAGCGGGGGGGCAGAAGAGACCCAGTACTTC
TRBV5-1	-	TRBD1	TRBJ2-2	CASSSGQGALNTGELFF	TGCGCCAGCAGCTCGGGCCAGGGGGCCCTGAACACCGGGGAGCTGTTTTTT
TRBV24-1	-	-	TRBJ2-3	CATRDTTDTQYF	TGTGCCACCAGGGATACAACAGATACGCAGTATTTT
TRBV12-3/TRBV12-4	many	TRBD2	TRBJ2-1	CASSSTSGANEQFF	TGTGCCAGCAGTTCGACTAGCGGGGCCAATGAGCAGTTCTTC
TRBV7-8	-	TRBD2	TRBJ2-3	CASSSVRLAGGPESTDTQYF	TGTGCCAGCAGCTCCGTCAGACTAGCGGGGGGCCCTGAAAGCACAGATACGCAGTATTTT
TRBV20-1	-	-	TRBJ2-1	CSAKWIYNEQFF	TGCAGTGCTAAGTGGATCTACAATGAGCAGTTCTTC
TRBV5-1	many	TRBD1	TRBJ2-1	CASSLRTGRDYNEQFF	TGCGCCAGCAGCCTGCGGACAGGGCGTGATTACAATGAGCAGTTCTTC
TRBV25-1	-	-	TRBJ1-1	CASSEPGYTEAFF	TGTGCCAGCAGTGAGCCAGGGTACACTGAAGCTTTCTTT
TRBV5-1	few	-	TRBJ2-3	CASSHHGPKSTDTQYF	TGCGCCAGCAGCCACCATGGACCGAAAAGCACAGATACGCAGTATTTT
TRBV6-5	-	TRBD1	TRBJ1-6	CASSYSWTGDSPLHF	TGTGCCAGCAGTTACTCGTGGACAGGGGATTCACCCCTCCACTTT
TRBV15	-	TRBD2	TRBJ2-7	CATSRDSGTSSYEQYF	TGTGCCACCAGCAGAGACTCCGGGACTAGCTCCTACGAGCAGTACTTC
TRBV7-9	few	-	TRBJ2-3	CASSLAAGPGLPDTQYF	TGTGCCAGCAGCTTAGCCGCCGGCCCAGGCCTCCCAGATACGCAGTATTTT
TRBV29-1	-	TRBD2	TRBJ2-1	CSVAMGLAGMNEQFF	TGCAGCGTTGCGATGGGACTAGCGGGGATGAATGAGCAGTTCTTC
TRBV28	-	-	TRBJ2-1	CASSLDGGNNEQFF	TGTGCCAGCAGTTTAGACGGGGGAAACAATGAGCAGTTCTTC
TRBV28	-	-	TRBJ2-3	CASVAGKDTQYF	TGTGCCAGTGTTGCGGGGAAGGATACGCAGTATTTT
TRBV5-4	few	TRBD1	TRBJ2-5	CASSPNRGLGTQYF	TGTGCCAGCAGCCCCAACAGGGGGCTGGGGACCCAGTACTTC
TRBV6-1	-	-	TRBJ2-3	CASSRSPYRQGTDTQYF	TGTGCCAGCAGTCGTTCCCCCTACCGACAGGGCACAGATACGCAGTATTTT
TRBV20-1	-	TRBD2	TRBJ2-2	CSAREAQRGTGELFF	TGCAGTGCTAGAGAGGCCCAGCGGGGAACCGGGGAGCTGTTTTTT
TRBV3-1	-	-	TRBJ1-4	CASSQDLGGANEKLFF	TGTGCCAGCAGCCAAGATTTGGGGGGGGCTAATGAAAAACTGTTTTTT
TRBV20-1	few	TRBD1	TRBJ2-3	CSAPGQGRHTQYF	TGCAGTGCCCCCGGACAGGGGAGACATACGCAGTATTTT
TRBV29-1	-	-	TRBJ1-2	CSAPAPGTYNYGYTF	TGCAGCGCCCCCGCTCCCGGGACATACAACTATGGCTACACCTTC
TRBV7-9	few	TRBD1	TRBJ2-1	CASSSRGQSWDEQFF	TGTGCCAGCAGCTCCCGGGGACAGAGCTGGGATGAGCAGTTCTTC
TRBV5-1	few	TRBD1	TRBJ2-5	CASGNPGGSETQYF	TGCGCCAGCGGAAACCCAGGGGGTTCAGAGACCCAGTACTTC
TRBV24-1	few	TRBD1	TRBJ1-6	CAMRTGWDALHF	TGTGCCATGCGGACAGGGTGGGACGCCCTCCACTTT
TRBV24-1	few	TRBD2	TRBJ2-3	CATSDLSSGSMADTQYF	TGTGCCACCAGTGATTTGTCTAGCGGGAGTATGGCAGATACGCAGTATTTT
TRBV9	few	TRBD1	TRBJ2-3	CASSLTPTGAADTQYF	TGTGCCAGCAGCCTCACCCCGACAGGGGCGGCAGATACGCAGTATTTT
TRBV6-8	-	TRBD1	TRBJ1-4	CASVNRGSSNEKLFF	TGTGCCAGCGTTAACAGGGGATCCTCTAATGAAAAACTGTTTTTT
TRBV9	-	TRBD2	TRBJ2-1	CASSVAGGGAYEQFF	TGTGCCAGCAGCGTAGCGGGCGGGGGGGCCTATGAGCAGTTCTTC
TRBV6-5	-	-	TRBJ2-5	CASSSRQWAPQETQYF	TGTGCCAGCAGTTCGCGACAGTGGGCCCCACAAGAGACCCAGTACTTC
TRBV29-1	once	TRBD1	TRBJ2-7	CSGGQGGYEQYF	TGCAGCGGGGGACAGGGAGGCTACGAGCAGTACTTC
TRBV20-1	many	TRBD2	TRBJ2-1	CRFGLAGGPYNEQFF	TGCAGGTTTGGACTAGCGGGGGGGCCCTACAATGAGCAGTTCTTC
TRBV10-3	-	TRBD2	TRBJ2-5	CAISANGREKETQYF	TGTGCCATCAGCGCTAACGGGAGGGAGAAAGAGACCCAGTACTTC
TRBV10-3	-	TRBD2	TRBJ2-1	CAISRGDYNEQFF	TGTGCCATAAGTCGGGGGGACTACAATGAGCAGTTCTTC
TRBV10-3	few	TRBD2	TRBJ2-7	CAISENPPGGQYF	TGTGCCATCAGTGAAAATCCCCCGGGAGGGCAGTACTTC
TRBV20-1	few	-	TRBJ2-1	CSARNPRDTHVNEQFF	TGCAGTGCTAGAAACCCCCGGGACACCCATGTCAATGAGCAGTTCTTC
TRBV24-1	-	-	TRBJ2-1	CATRADDNEQFF	TGTGCCACCAGGGCAGACGACAATGAGCAGTTCTTC
TRBV10-3	-	-	TRBJ2-7	CAIRQQGYEQYF	TGTGCCATCAGACAGCAGGGGTACGAGCAGTACTTC
TRBV6-4	-	-	TRBJ1-2	CASSDTGNYGYTF	TGTGCCAGCAGTGATACAGGGAACTATGGCTACACCTTC
TRBV28	-	-	TRBJ2-1	CASLGLHSYNEQFF	TGTGCCAGCCTCGGGCTGCACTCCTACAATGAGCAGTTCTTC
TRBV5-1	-	-	TRBJ2-3	CASSLQEGGGTQYF	TGCGCCAGCAGCTTGCAAGAGGGTGGTGGTACGCAGTATTTT
TRBV27	-	-	TRBJ1-1	CASTPVGGTGGAFF	TGTGCCAGCACCCCCGTTGGTGGTACCGGCGGGGCTTTCTTT
TRBV15	-	TRBD2	TRBJ2-1	CATSRQRGPTRDEQFF	TGTGCCACCAGCAGACAGCGGGGGCCCACGAGGGATGAGCAGTTCTTC
TRBV5-1	few	-	TRBJ2-1	CASSLGETYNEQFF	TGCGCCAGCAGCCTGGGGGAGACTTACAATGAGCAGTTCTTC
TRBV19	-	-	TRBJ1-1	CASSMGPGRATEAFF	TGTGCCAGTAGTATGGGCCCGGGCCGGGCCACTGAAGCTTTCTTT
TRBV10-2	-	-	TRBJ2-1	CASSARGGVGEQFF	TGCGCCAGCAGTGCCCGAGGGGGGGTTGGTGAGCAGTTCTTC
TRBV5-1	few	-	TRBJ2-2	CASSLWTQNTGELFF	TGCGCCAGCAGCCTATGGACGCAGAACACCGGGGAGCTGTTTTTT
TRBV5-1	-	TRBD2	TRBJ2-2	CASSLALAGSGELFF	TGCGCCAGCAGCTTGGCTCTAGCGGGGTCCGGGGAGCTGTTTTTT
TRBV20-1	-	-	TRBJ2-7	CSASPQEGPYEQYF	TGCAGTGCCTCCCCCCAGGAAGGGCCCTACGAGCAGTACTTC
TRBV5-1	-	TRBD2	TRBJ2-1	CASSRTSGSLGDEQFF	TGCGCCAGCAGCCGGACTAGCGGGAGCTTGGGCGATGAGCAGTTCTTC
TRBV29-1	many	-	TRBJ1-2	CSVEGVYGYTF	TGCAGCGTTGAAGGGGTCTATGGCTACACCTTC
TRBV5-1	-	TRBD2	TRBJ2-1	CASSLKAGTSGERYNEQFF	TGCGCCAGCAGCTTGAAGGCGGGGACTAGCGGAGAACGCTACAATGAGCAGTTCTTC